This TCR beta chain was obtained from a study of beta chain features in type 1 diabetes. Findings of the study overall: When cDNA is sequenced, cells with high TCR expression could be over-represented.

Expressed TCRB transcripts were sequenced because the entire RNA isolate underwent reverse transcription. Data came from immunoSEQ multiplex PCR; TCRdb stores just in-frame clones and leaves some out. The table lists about 360,000 clones, roughly an eighth of them singletons. V lost 3 bases and J lost 4, with 13 bases in between. Looked up from germline, CDR1 is SGHTA and CDR2 is FQGTGA. The length of the CDR3 is 14 residues. CD45RO/CCR7/CD25/CD127/CD95/CD27 separated CD4+ naive, central memory, regulatory and stem cell-like memory cells by sorting. Notes on this clone: What it binds is not known.

This receptor was identified in a young man in good health. The gene calls are TRBV7-3 and TRBJ2-7, with D tentatively TRBD1 (6 bases). Specimen: naive CD4+ T cells from blood. Here the CDR3 DNA reads TGTGCCAGCAGCTTCGGTACAGGGCCATACGAGCAGTACTTC. Protein sequence: CASSFGTGPYEQYF.